This is a list of T cell receptor beta chains from one sample in a study of T cells in Graves' hyperthyroidism and ophthalmopathy. TCRdb processed the multiplex PCR reads anew with MiXCR; each CDR3 protein has one entry. The sample has hundreds of thousands of distinct CDR3 sequences, around 40% seen once; the top ten hold less than 35%. The sample comprised blood. All receptors derive from a woman in her thirties or forties with Graves' hyperthyroidism. Both conserved end residues are part of each CDR3.

cdr3_aa v_call
CAGRQGWGGNEKLFF TRBV6-5
CASSAGTGDNTIYF TRBV10-2
CASSLGGGRFNTEAFF TRBV7-9
CASSPRGKVVNQPQHF TRBV7-2
CARGILAGVYTGELFF TRBV2
CASSPGWGRGNEQYF TRBV7-9
CASSFQSGPFGANVLTF TRBV5-6
CASCPSTGANVLTF TRBV5-8
CSARCRGHF TRBV20-1
CAAQREGARAGANVLTF TRBV10-3
CAISESSRANVLTF TRBV10-3
CASSQNRMVGRNQPQHF TRBV25-1
CASSQEVGVRFYEQYF TRBV7-3
CASSEFFLGQPSTTNEKLFF TRBV25-1
CASSETGKRQPQHF TRBV10-3
CASSAGTSGGLETQYF TRBV2